This T cell receptor (beta chain) was profiled in a study of cytomegalovirus exposure and HLA in healthy donors. Study-level background: Of the donors genotyped, several hundred in all, about 81% fell in the Caucasian-associated ancestry cluster. Study findings and constraints: Cytomegalovirus association was assigned to about 180 TCR beta chains. The HLA-A and HLA-B alleles of most subjects were reportedly predicted accurately from TCR beta sequences.

Points on this clone: What it binds is not known.

V was pared by 6 bases and J by 4 bases, with 7 bases of the junction left unmatched. The CDR3 consists of 14 residues. The V gene's germline CDR1 is KGHSH and CDR2 LQKENI. It was with 60 Vbeta and 13 Jbeta primers that the PCR ran. Method: immunoSEQ multiplex PCR; TCRdb's copy keeps in-frame clones and lacks some. The sample has about 200,000 clones, around 77% seen once. The source material was PBMCs. The chain is built from TRBV18 and TRBJ2-7; the match to TRBD2 covers 9 bases. This sequence was found in a woman under 40 in good health and CMV-seronegative. CDR3 protein: CASSTLAGEYEQYF. The CDR3 DNA reads TGTGCCAGCTCGACTTTAGCGGGGGAGTACGAGCAGTACTTC.